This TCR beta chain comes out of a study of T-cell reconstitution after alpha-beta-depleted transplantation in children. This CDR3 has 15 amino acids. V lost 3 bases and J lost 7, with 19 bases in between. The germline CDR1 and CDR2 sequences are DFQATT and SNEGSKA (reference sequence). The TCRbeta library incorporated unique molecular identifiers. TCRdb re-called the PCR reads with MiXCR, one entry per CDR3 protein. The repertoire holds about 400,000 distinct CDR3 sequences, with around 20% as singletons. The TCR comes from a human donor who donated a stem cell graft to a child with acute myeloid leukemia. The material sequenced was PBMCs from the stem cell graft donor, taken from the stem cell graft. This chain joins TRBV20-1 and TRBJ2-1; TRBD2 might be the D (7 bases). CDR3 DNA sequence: TGCAGTGCTAGCTCCCCGTGGGGGGGGCGGAATGAGCAGTTCTTC. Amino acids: CSASSPWGGRNEQFF.